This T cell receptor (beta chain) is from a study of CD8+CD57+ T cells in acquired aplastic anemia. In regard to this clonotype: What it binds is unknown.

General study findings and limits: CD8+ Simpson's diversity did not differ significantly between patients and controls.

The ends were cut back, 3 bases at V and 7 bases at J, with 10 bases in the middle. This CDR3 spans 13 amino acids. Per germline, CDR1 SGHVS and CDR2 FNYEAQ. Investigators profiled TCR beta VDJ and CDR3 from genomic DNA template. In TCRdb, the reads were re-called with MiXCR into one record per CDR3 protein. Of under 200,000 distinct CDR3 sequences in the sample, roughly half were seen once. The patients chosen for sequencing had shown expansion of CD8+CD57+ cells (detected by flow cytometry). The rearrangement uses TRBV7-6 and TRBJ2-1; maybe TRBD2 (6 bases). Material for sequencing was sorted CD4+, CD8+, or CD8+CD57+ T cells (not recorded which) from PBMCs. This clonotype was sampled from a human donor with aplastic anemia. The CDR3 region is CASSFGGMNEQFF. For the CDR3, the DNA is TGTGCCAGCAGCTTCGGGGGAATGAATGAGCAGTTCTTC.